A single sample gave rise to the 5 T cell receptor beta chains below, sequenced in a study of T-cell reconstitution after alpha-beta-depleted transplantation in children. The TCRbeta library incorporated unique molecular identifiers. TCRdb analysed the PCR reads with MiXCR anew, one entry per CDR3 protein. The sample has roughly 500,000 distinct CDR3 sequences; approximately 12% are singletons. Here the sequenced sample was PBMCs from the stem cell graft donor, taken from the stem cell graft. These receptors were collected from a human donor who donated a stem cell graft to a child with combined immunodeficiency.

This clonotype occurred many times. This chain uses TRBV6-1 with TRBJ2-7, with 10 nucleotides matching TRBD1. J gave up 7 bases and V 6 bases, and 18 bases lay outside the gene matches. This CDR3 has 17 amino acids. In germline, CDR1 is MNHNS, CDR2 SASEGT. The CDR3, as DNA: TGTGCCAGCAGATTCATACCCTCCGGGACAGGGGTTAGGGAGCAGTACTTC. Its protein product is CASRFIPSGTGVREQYF.

CDR3 DNA sequence: TGCGCCAGCAGCCCAAGGCCCGGACAGGGAGAGAACGAGCAGTACTTC. Translating gives CASSPRPGQGENEQYF. The chain links TRBV5-1 to TRBJ2-7, with 8 bases aligning to TRBD1. The CDR3 is 16 amino acids. V shed 4 bases, J shed 5 bases, and the junction held 14 bases outside the gene matches. Germline loops: CDR1 SGHRS, CDR2 YFSETQ.

The chain uses TRBV28 and TRBJ2-5; possibly TRBD1 for D (5 bases). Germline loops: CDR1 MDHEN, CDR2 SYDVKM. CDR3 size: 14 residues. V was shortened by 2 bases and J by 5 bases, with 12 bases between the two germline ends. The CDR3 region is CASSLIGAMETQYF. The CDR3 DNA is TGTGCCAGCAGTTTAATAGGGGCGATGGAGACCCAGTACTTC.

This clonotype was seen ten or more times. The genes are TRBV5-1 and TRBJ2-7; 8 nucleotides align to TRBD2. V dropped 0 bases and J dropped 3; count of bases not matched to a gene: 11. Per the germline V gene, CDR1 is SGHRS and CDR2 is YFSETQ. The CDR3 runs 17 residues. CDR3 coding DNA: TGCGCCAGCAGCTTGGAACCTCAACTAGCGGCGAGCTACGAGCAGTACTTC. It is translated as CASSLEPQLAASYEQYF. The full variable domain, with the rest looked up from reference TRBV5-1 and TRBJ2-7, is KAGVTQTPRYLIKTRGQQVTLSCSPISGHRSVSWYQQTPGQGLQFLFEYFSETQRNKGNFPGRFSGRQFSNSRSEMNVSTLELGDSALYLCASSLEPQLAASYEQYFGPGTRLTVT.

V usage is TRBV12-3 or TRBV12-4 and J usage is TRBJ1-1, with 9 bases aligning to TRBD1. The V segment lost 4 bases and the J segment 12 bases; nucleotides outside the gene matches: 9. The CDR3 totals 13 residues. Written as DNA, the CDR3 is TGTGCCAGCAGTTCTAGTCGACAGGGGGTGACTTTCTTT. This encodes CASSSSRQGVTFF.